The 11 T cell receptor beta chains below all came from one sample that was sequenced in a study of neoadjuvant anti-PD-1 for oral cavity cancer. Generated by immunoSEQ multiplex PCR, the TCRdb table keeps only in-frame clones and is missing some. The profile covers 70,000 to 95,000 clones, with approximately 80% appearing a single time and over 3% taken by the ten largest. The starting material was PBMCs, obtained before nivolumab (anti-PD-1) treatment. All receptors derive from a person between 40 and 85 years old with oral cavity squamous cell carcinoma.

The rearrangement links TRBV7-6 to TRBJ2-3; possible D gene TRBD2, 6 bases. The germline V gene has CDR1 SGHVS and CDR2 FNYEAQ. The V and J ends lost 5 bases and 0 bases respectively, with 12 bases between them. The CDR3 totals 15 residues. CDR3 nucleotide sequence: TGTGCCAGCAGCCGACTAGTCGGTAGCACAGATACGCAGTATTTT. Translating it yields CASSRLVGSTDTQYF. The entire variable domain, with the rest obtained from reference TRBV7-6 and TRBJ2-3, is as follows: GAGVSQSPRYKVTKRGQDVALRCDPISGHVSLYWYRQALGQGPEFLTYFNYEAQQDKSGLPNDRFSAERPEGSISTLTIQRTEQRDSAMYRCASSRLVGSTDTQYFGPGTRLTVL.

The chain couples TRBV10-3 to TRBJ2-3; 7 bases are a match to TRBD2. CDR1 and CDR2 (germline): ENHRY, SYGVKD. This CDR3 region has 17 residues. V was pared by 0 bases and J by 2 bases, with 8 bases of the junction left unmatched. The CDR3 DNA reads TGTGCCATCAGTGAGTCGAATTCAGCGGGAAACACAGATACGCAGTATTTT. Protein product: CAISESNSAGNTDTQYF.

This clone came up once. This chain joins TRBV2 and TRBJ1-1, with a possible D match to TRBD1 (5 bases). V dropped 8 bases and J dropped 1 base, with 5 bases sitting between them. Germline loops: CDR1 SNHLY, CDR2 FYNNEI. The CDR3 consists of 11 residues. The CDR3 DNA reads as TGTGCCAGCGGGGGGAACACTGAAGCTTTCTTT. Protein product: CASGGNTEAFF.

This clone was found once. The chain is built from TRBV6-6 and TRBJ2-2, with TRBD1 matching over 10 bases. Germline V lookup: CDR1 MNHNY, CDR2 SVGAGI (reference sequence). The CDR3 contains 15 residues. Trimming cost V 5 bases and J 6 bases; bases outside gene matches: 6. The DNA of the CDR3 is TGTGCCAGCAGTAGGACAGGGGGGATATCCGGGGAGCTGTTTTTT. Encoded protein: CASSRTGGISGELFF.

The chain's CDR3 is CAISEVVAGANTGELFF. The DNA of the CDR3 is TGTGCCATCAGTGAGGTAGTAGCGGGCGCGAACACCGGGGAGCTGTTTTTT. This sequence joins TRBV10-3 and TRBJ2-2, with 7 positions matching TRBD2. Germline V lookup: CDR1 ENHRY, CDR2 SYGVKD. The CDR3 sequence is 17 residues long. Losses at the gene ends were 2 bases for V and 0 bases for J; bases not matched to a gene: 6.

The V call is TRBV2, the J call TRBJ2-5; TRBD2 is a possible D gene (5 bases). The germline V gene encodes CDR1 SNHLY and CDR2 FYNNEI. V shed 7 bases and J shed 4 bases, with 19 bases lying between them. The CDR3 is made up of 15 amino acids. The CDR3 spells CASKVSRGQAETQYF. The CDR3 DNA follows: TGTGCCAGCAAGGTGTCCAGAGGGCAGGCAGAGACCCAGTACTTC.

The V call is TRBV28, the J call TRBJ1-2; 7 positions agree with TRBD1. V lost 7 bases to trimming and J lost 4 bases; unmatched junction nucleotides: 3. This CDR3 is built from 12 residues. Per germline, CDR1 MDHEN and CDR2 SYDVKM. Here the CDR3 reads CASKGQSYGYTF. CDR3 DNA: TGTGCCAGCAAGGGACAGAGCTATGGCTACACCTTC.

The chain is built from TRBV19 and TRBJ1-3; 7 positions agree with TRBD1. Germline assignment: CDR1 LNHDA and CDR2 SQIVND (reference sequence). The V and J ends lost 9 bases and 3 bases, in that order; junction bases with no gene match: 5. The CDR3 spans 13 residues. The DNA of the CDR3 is TGTGCCAGCGAAACAGGGGTTGGAAACACCATATATTTT. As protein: CASETGVGNTIYF.

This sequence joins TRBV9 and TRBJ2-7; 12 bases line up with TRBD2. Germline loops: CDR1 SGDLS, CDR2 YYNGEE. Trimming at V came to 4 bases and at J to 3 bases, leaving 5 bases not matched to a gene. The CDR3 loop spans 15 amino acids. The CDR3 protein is CASSPSGRAFYEQYF. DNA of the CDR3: TGTGCCAGCAGCCCTAGCGGGAGGGCCTTCTACGAGCAGTACTTC. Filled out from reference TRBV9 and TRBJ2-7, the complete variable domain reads DSGVTQTPKHLITATGQRVTLRCSPRSGDLSVYWYQQSLDQGLQFLIQYYNGEERAKGNILERFSAQQFPDLHSELNLSSLELGDSALYFCASSPSGRAFYEQYFGPGTRLTVT.

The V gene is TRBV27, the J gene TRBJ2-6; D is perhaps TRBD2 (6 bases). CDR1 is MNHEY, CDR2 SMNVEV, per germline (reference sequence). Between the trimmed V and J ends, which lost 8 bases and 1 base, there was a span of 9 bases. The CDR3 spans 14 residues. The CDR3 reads CASGRGSGANVLTF. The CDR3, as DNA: TGTGCCAGCGGCCGGGGGTCTGGGGCCAACGTCCTGACTTTC.

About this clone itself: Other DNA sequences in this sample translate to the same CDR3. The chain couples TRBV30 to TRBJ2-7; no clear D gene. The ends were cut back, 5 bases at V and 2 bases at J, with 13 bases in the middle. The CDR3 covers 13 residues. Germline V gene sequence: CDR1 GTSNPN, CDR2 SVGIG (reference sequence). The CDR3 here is CAWSTGPPYEQYF. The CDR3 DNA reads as TGTGCCTGGTCGACGGGCCCCCCCTACGAGCAGTACTTC.